The 20 T cell receptor beta chains in this list originate from one sample, sequenced in a study of blood T cell repertoires in COVID-19. Assay: immunoSEQ multiplex PCR; the TCRdb copy retains only in-frame clones and omits some. This sample has approximately 61,000 clones; about 78% occur once, and the top ten carry about 20%. Sequencing was carried out using peripheral blood. The source of these receptors is an elderly man with active or convalescent COVID-19.

The CDR3 is CASSLDFIHGGENIQYF. The CDR3 bases are TGTGCCAGCAGCTTAGATTTCATCCATGGGGGCGAAAACATTCAGTACTTC. The chain joins TRBV11-2 to TRBJ2-4; weak D call: TRBD1 (6 bases). Trimming took off 0 bases at V and 5 bases at J, with 17 bases between the two ends. This CDR3 is built from 17 residues. Germline V gene data show CDR1 as SGHAT and CDR2 as FQNNGV.

The gene calls are TRBV6-6 and TRBJ1-1, with D possibly being TRBD1 (5 bases). Trimming took off 4 bases at V and 9 bases at J, with 18 bases between the two ends. The CDR3 runs to 14 residues. Germline lookup yields CDR1 MNHNY and CDR2 SVGAGI (reference sequence). The CDR3 protein is CASSSGRVGGKAFF. CDR3 nucleotide sequence: TGTGCCAGCAGTTCTGGGCGGGTGGGGGGTAAAGCTTTCTTT.

This clone was found once. CDR3 coding DNA: TGTGCCAGCAGCTCCGAGCCCAGGGGGGATCAGCCCCAGCATTTT. Translating it yields CASSSEPRGDQPQHF. The V gene is TRBV9, the J gene TRBJ1-5; 7 positions agree with TRBD1. Losses at the gene ends were 4 bases for V and 5 bases for J; bases not matched to a gene: 9. The CDR3 is 15 amino acids. The germline CDR1 and CDR2 sequences are SGDLS and YYNGEE.

The chain links TRBV5-5 to TRBJ2-1, with TRBD1 matching 7 bases. The CDR3 loop spans 15 amino acids. The junction had 8 bases not matched to a gene; V was cut back by 4 bases and J by 4 bases. Germline lookup yields CDR1 SGHKS and CDR2 YYEKEE (reference sequence). DNA for the CDR3: TGTGCCAGCAGCCTAGGGGGCGAAGGATACAATGAGCAGTTCTTC. Amino acid sequence: CASSLGGEGYNEQFF. The entire variable domain, with the rest obtained from reference TRBV5-5 and TRBJ2-1, is as follows: DAGVTQSPTHLIKTRGQQVTLRCSPISGHKSVSWYQQVLGQGPQFIFQYYEKEERGRGNFPDRFSARQFPNYSSELNVNALLLGDSALYLCASSLGGEGYNEQFFGPGTRLTVL.

The rearrangement joins TRBV9 to TRBJ2-2; 12 bases align to TRBD2. J was trimmed by 4 bases and V by 4 bases; bases with no gene match: 5. This CDR3 spans 16 amino acids. The germline gives CDR1 SGDLS, CDR2 YYNGEE. CDR3 DNA sequence: TGTGCCAGCAGCCCCCGGACTAGCGGGGCCACCGGGGAGCTGTTTTTT. Amino acids: CASSPRTSGATGELFF.

This sequence joins TRBV18 and TRBJ2-7; D gene unclear. Trimming took 3 bases from V and 1 from J, leaving 7 bases between them. CDR1 KGHSH and CDR2 LQKENI come from the germline V gene. The length of the CDR3 is 13 residues. The CDR3 sequence is CASSPDTSYEQYF. The CDR3 DNA sequence: TGTGCCAGCTCACCTGACACGTCCTACGAGCAGTACTTC.

This clone appeared many times. The CDR3 loop is CASSQGVLLLQGNEQFF. The CDR3 DNA is TGCGCCAGCAGCCAAGGGGTCCTTCTGCTTCAGGGAAATGAGCAGTTCTTC. The chain couples TRBV4-1 to TRBJ2-1; maybe TRBD1 (5 bases). The CDR3 has 17 amino acids. Trimming pared 1 base from V and 7 bases from J, leaving 20 bases between. Germline V gene sequence: CDR1 MGHRA, CDR2 YSYEKL.

This clone was counted a few times. This chain joins TRBV6-5 and TRBJ2-5, with 9 nucleotides matching TRBD1. V trimming: 7 bases; J trimming: 4 bases; junction bases outside the gene matches: 4. Germline CDR1 is MNHEY and CDR2 is SVGAGI. The CDR3 sequence is 13 residues long. For the CDR3, the DNA is TGTGCCAGCACGACAGGGGGAAGAGAGACCCAGTACTTC. It specifies CASTTGGRETQYF.

The chain carries TRBV9 and TRBJ1-3; a possible D gene is TRBD1 (5 bases). V shed 0 bases and J shed 4 bases, with 11 bases lying between them. The germline V gene encodes CDR1 SGDLS and CDR2 YYNGEE. The CDR3 runs to 15 residues. The CDR3 DNA is TGTGCCAGCAGCGTAGTGGGGGGGATCGGAAACACCATATATTTT. It specifies CASSVVGGIGNTIYF.

This clone was found once. V usage is TRBV28 and J usage is TRBJ1-2; 11 bases agree with TRBD1. The germline gives CDR1 MDHEN, CDR2 SYDVKM. V lost 6 bases and J lost 8; bases outside the gene matches: 8. This CDR3 is 14 amino acids long. The CDR3 loop reads CASSPGQGAGGYTF. The CDR3 bases are TGTGCCAGCAGCCCAGGACAGGGGGCTGGAGGCTACACCTTC.

This clone appeared a few times. V and J are TRBV28 and TRBJ2-7; D possibly corresponds to TRBD1 (6 bases). Germline values: CDR1 MDHEN, CDR2 SYDVKM. V was pared by 6 bases and J by 3 bases, with 15 bases between. This CDR3 spans 14 amino acids. As DNA, the CDR3 is TGTGCCAGCAGCCGACCGGGACAAAGCTACGAGCAGTACTTC. It yields the protein CASSRPGQSYEQYF.

V and J are TRBV27 and TRBJ1-4, with a weak D call TRBD1 (6 bases). Germline loops: CDR1 MNHEY, CDR2 SMNVEV (reference sequence). The CDR3 loop spans 15 amino acids. V was shortened by 7 bases and J by 0 bases, with 12 bases between the two germline ends. The CDR3 spells CASNPTGTTNEKLFF. In DNA, the CDR3 is TGTGCCAGCAACCCCACAGGGACAACTAATGAAAAACTGTTTTTT.

J is TRBJ2-5 and V is TRBV7-3, with 8 bases that match TRBD1. Per the germline V gene, CDR1 is SGHTA and CDR2 is FQGTGA. With V trimmed by 2 bases and J by 5 bases, 4 bases remained unmatched. This CDR3 contains 14 residues. CDR3 nucleotides: TGTGCCAGCAGCTTACAGGGGGCAGGGGAGACCCAGTACTTC. This gives the protein CASSLQGAGETQYF.

This chain connects TRBV10-3 to TRBJ2-1; TRBD2 matches at 8 bases. V was pared by 6 bases and J by 3 bases, with 7 bases of the junction left unmatched. The CDR3 consists of 15 residues. Germline assignment: CDR1 ENHRY and CDR2 SYGVKD. The CDR3 DNA is TGTGCCATCAGCACAGCGGGAGCGGACTACAATGAGCAGTTCTTC. It specifies CAISTAGADYNEQFF.

The J gene is TRBJ2-7, the V gene TRBV4-3, with 11 bases matching TRBD2. Losses at the gene ends were 4 bases for V and 6 bases for J; bases not matched to a gene: 5. Germline V CDR1 and CDR2: LGHNA, YSLEER. CDR3 length equals 14 residues. CDR3 sequence: CASSPQGLAVEQYF. CDR3 nucleotide sequence: TGCGCCAGCAGCCCCCAGGGACTAGCGGTCGAGCAGTACTTC.

The V gene is TRBV6-2 or TRBV6-3, the J gene TRBJ2-3; weak D call: TRBD1 (6 bases). This CDR3 is 15 amino acids long. Germline V CDR1 and CDR2: MNHEY, SVGEGT. Deletions cut 4 bases from V and 6 bases from J, with 17 bases between. This CDR3 reads CASSFQGFGMDTQYF. The CDR3 DNA sequence: TGTGCCAGCAGTTTCCAGGGGTTTGGAATGGATACGCAGTATTTT.

The chain carries TRBV6-1 and TRBJ1-4; the D gene is possibly TRBD1 (6 bases). CDR1 MNHNS and CDR2 SASEGT come from the germline V gene. CDR3 length equals 15 residues. The V end was cut by 0 bases, the J end by 8 bases, with 13 bases between. DNA of the CDR3: TGTGCCAGCAGTGAAGCGTTAGGGGGAGGGGAAAAACTGTTTTTT. Amino acid sequence: CASSEALGGGEKLFF.

The chain links TRBV6-2 or TRBV6-3 to TRBJ2-7, with 8 bases that match TRBD2. The CDR3 has 16 amino acids. Unmatched junction bases numbered 6, after V lost 2 bases and J lost 0 bases. Germline-derived CDR1 and CDR2 are MNHEY and SVGEGT. The CDR3 coding sequence is TGTGCCAGCAGTTACCCAACTAGCGGAAGCTCCTACGAGCAGTACTTC. It specifies CASSYPTSGSSYEQYF.

This clone was recorded many times. The V gene is TRBV9, the J gene TRBJ1-4; TRBD1 matches 7 bases. V shed 4 bases and J 7 bases; nucleotides not matched to a gene: 16. The CDR3 is 17 amino acids. From germline, CDR1 is SGDLS and CDR2 YYNGEE. The CDR3 nucleotides read TGTGCCAGCAGCCTATCTGTTACAGGGGCAGGAGGTGAAAAACTGTTTTTT. Protein: CASSLSVTGAGGEKLFF.

This clone has only a few counts. The J gene is TRBJ2-7, the V gene TRBV7-3, with 11 positions matching TRBD2. Germline V gives CDR1 SGHTA, CDR2 FQGTGA. This CDR3 has 15 amino acids. J lost 6 bases, V lost 5 bases, and 9 bases had no gene match. The CDR3 loop is CASSLTSGSESEQYF. The CDR3 DNA sequence: TGTGCCAGCAGCCTTACTAGCGGGAGTGAGTCCGAGCAGTACTTC.